Listed below are T cell receptor beta chains from one sample, sequenced in a study of T cells in Graves' hyperthyroidism and ophthalmopathy. Via MiXCR, TCRdb re-called the multiplex PCR reads, giving one row per CDR3 protein. The sample records around 190,000 distinct CDR3 sequences, less than 20% being singletons. The sequenced sample was blood. These receptors were collected from a woman aged 45-65 years with Graves' hyperthyroidism. Each CDR3 is given with its conserved first and last residue. Each record gives: V gene, J gene, clone size, D gene, CDR3 DNA, CDR3 protein. D genes are given only for firm matches. The listing skips clone size in some rows; elsewhere it reads once, few, many or a size class.

>TRBV19|TRBJ1-1|.|TRBD1
TGTGCCAGTAGTTGGGGGGACAGGGCCACTGAAGCTTTCTTT
CASSWGDRATEAFF
>TRBV28|TRBJ1-2|many|.
TGTGCCAGCAGTTTAGGGGTCGGCTATGGCTACACCTTC
CASSLGVGYGYTF
>TRBV12-3/TRBV12-4|TRBJ1-5|many|.
TGTGCCAGCACCCAGGACAGTGCCAATCAGCCCCAGCATTTT
CASTQDSANQPQHF
>TRBV20-1|TRBJ2-1|.|TRBD2
TGCAGTTTGGCCGGGACTAGCGGGAGGAGTCCCTACAATGAGCAGTTCTTC
CSLAGTSGRSPYNEQFF
>TRBV24-1|TRBJ2-5|.|.
TGTGCCACCAGTGATCCCGGGGAAGGGGACCCCGGGTGGACCCAGTACTTC
CATSDPGEGDPGWTQYF
>TRBV19|TRBJ2-6|.|.
TGTGCCAGTACGTTCCAGATTCTCTCTGGGGCCAACGTCCTGACTTTC
CASTFQILSGANVLTF
>TRBV25-1|TRBJ2-5|few|TRBD2
TGTGCCAGCAGTGCGCAGACTAGCGGGAGGGGGGAGACCCAGTACTTC
CASSAQTSGRGETQYF
>TRBV29-1|TRBJ2-2|few|.
TGCAGCGTGCGAGGGGTGGGAGTCGGGACCGGGGAGCTGTTTTTT
CSVRGVGVGTGELFF
>TRBV5-1|TRBJ2-3|many|TRBD1
TGCGCCAGCAGCTGGACACCCGGGACAGGGGGCACAGATACGCAGTATTTT
CASSWTPGTGGTDTQYF
>TRBV11-2|TRBJ2-5|many|.
TGTGCCAGCAGCTTAGCGGCAGAAGAGACCCAGTACTTC
CASSLAAEETQYF
>TRBV28|TRBJ1-2|many|TRBD1
TGTGCCAGCAGTTTATGGGAGGACAGGGCAGGTGGCTACACCTTC
CASSLWEDRAGGYTF
>TRBV9|TRBJ2-1|.|.
TGTGCCAGCAGCGTAGCGGGGGTCTACCCGCGGGGCTCCTACAATGAGCAGTTCTTC
CASSVAGVYPRGSYNEQFF
>TRBV5-1|TRBJ2-7|many|TRBD1
TGCGCCAGCAGCACCCGGACAGGGGCCATGCTCCCCTACGAGCAGTACTTC
CASSTRTGAMLPYEQYF
>TRBV28|TRBJ2-1|.|TRBD2
TGTGCCAGCAGTAAAACTAGCGGGATATACAATGAGCAGTTCTTC
CASSKTSGIYNEQFF
>TRBV5-1|TRBJ2-1|many|.
TGCGCCAGCAGCGAATACAATGAGCAGTTCTTC
CASSEYNEQFF
>TRBV28|TRBJ2-1|many|.
TGTGCCAGCAGCGAGGGTTGGGGCCAGCAGTTCTTC
CASSEGWGQQFF
>TRBV12-3/TRBV12-4|TRBJ1-1|many|TRBD1
TGTGCCAGCAGTTTGGGGCAGGGGGCCCACATGAACACTGAAGCTTTCTTT
CASSLGQGAHMNTEAFF
>TRBV29-1|TRBJ1-4|.|.
TGCAGCCCCACCGTCTGCAATGAAAAACTGTTTTTT
CSPTVCNEKLFF
>TRBV7-9|TRBJ2-5|many|.
TGTGCCAGCAGCTTAGAGTTGAGCCCAGAGACCCAGTACTTC
CASSLELSPETQYF
>TRBV12-3/TRBV12-4|TRBJ1-1|many|.
TGTGCCAGCAGTCCTCAGGGTGGTGGTGAAGCTTTCTTT
CASSPQGGGEAFF
>TRBV2|TRBJ2-5|.|.
TGTGCCAGCAGGGAGACATTCCAAGAGACCCAGTACTTC
CASRETFQETQYF
>TRBV5-5|TRBJ2-1|few|.
TGTGCCAGCAGCTTGGGCTTCGGGGGAGATATCGATGAGCAGTTCTTC
CASSLGFGGDIDEQFF
>TRBV7-9|TRBJ2-7|few|TRBD2
TGTGCCAGCAGCTTACAACTAGCGGGAGGCTACGAGCAGTACTTC
CASSLQLAGGYEQYF
>TRBV6-1|TRBJ2-3|many|.
TGTGCCAGCAGACACCGGAGTTCCACAGATACGCAGTATTTT
CASRHRSSTDTQYF
>TRBV14|TRBJ2-2|many|TRBD2
TGTGCCAGCAGCCCGCTAGCGGGAGGAAACACCGGGGAGCTGTTTTTT
CASSPLAGGNTGELFF
>TRBV18|TRBJ1-2|.|TRBD1
TGTGCCAGCTCACGAGGACAGGGGAATAACTATGGCTACACCTTC
CASSRGQGNNYGYTF
>TRBV6-1|TRBJ2-7|many|.
TGTGCCAGCAAACCGGGACGGAGTTCCTACGAGCAGTACTTC
CASKPGRSSYEQYF
>TRBV11-3|TRBJ1-6|many|.
TGTGCCAGCAGTGGGGGACCGGGTGTGGATTCACCCCTCCACTTT
CASSGGPGVDSPLHF